The table lists the clone carrying this TCR beta chain with a few counts. J gave up 10 bases and V 4 bases, and 6 bases lay outside the gene matches. The CDR3 loop spans 11 amino acids. Germline values: CDR1 GTSNPN, CDR2 SVGIG (reference sequence). The sample belongs to a study of shared clonotypes between healthy human individuals. All donors qualified as healthy HIV-negative adults and had experienced no recent acute infections or vaccinations. The assay was run at deep level. Replicate PCRs run on sorted subsets employed roughly 190 ng DNA, approximately 30,000 T cell genomes. Assay: immunoSEQ multiplex PCR; the TCRdb copy retains only in-frame clones and omits some. Of 950,000 to 1,100,000 clones listed, approximately 80% were seen once; the top ten hold under 0.8%.

The genes are TRBV30 and TRBJ2-5, with 7 nucleotides matching TRBD2. The source is a man aged 18 to 30 in good health. Some clones in this sample may be carry-over from other donors' samples. Sequenced input: memory CD4+ T cells from PBMCs. Noted subset: CD45RA-negative fraction. In DNA, the CDR3 is TGTGCCTGGACCCTGGGGGGGGACCAGTACTTC. This encodes CAWTLGGDQYF. The whole variable domain, remainder taken from reference TRBV30 and TRBJ2-5, is SQTIHQWPATLVQPVGSPLSLECTVEGTSNPNLYWYRQAAGRGLQLLFYSVGIGQISSEVPQNLSASRPQDRQFILSSKKLLLSDSGFYLCAWTLGGDQYFGPGTRLLVL.